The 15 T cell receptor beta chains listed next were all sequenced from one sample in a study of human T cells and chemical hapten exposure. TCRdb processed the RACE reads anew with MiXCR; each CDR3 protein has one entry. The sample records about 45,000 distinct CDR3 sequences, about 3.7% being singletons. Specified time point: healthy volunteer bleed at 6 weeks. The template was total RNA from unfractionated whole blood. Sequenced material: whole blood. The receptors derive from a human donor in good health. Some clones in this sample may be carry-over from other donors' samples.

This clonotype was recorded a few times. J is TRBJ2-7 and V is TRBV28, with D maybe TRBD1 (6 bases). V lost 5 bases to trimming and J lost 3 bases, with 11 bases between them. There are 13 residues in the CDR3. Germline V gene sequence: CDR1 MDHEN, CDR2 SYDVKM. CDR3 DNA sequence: TGTGCCAGCAGTCCCCGGGACATCTACGAGCAGTACTTC. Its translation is CASSPRDIYEQYF.

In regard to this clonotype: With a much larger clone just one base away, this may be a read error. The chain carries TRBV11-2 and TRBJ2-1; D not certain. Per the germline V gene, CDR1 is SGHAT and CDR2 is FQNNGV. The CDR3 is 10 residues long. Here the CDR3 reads CAGSLVEQFF. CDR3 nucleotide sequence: TGTGCCGGCAGCTTAGTTGAGCAGTTCTTC.

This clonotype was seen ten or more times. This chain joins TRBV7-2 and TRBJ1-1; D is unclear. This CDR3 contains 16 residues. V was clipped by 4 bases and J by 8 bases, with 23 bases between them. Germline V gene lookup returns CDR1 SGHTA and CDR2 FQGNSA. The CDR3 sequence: CASSSSILRVLREAFF. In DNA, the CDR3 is TGTGCCAGCAGCTCCTCGATCCTCCGTGTCCTCAGGGAAGCTTTCTTT.

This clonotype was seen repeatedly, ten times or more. The CDR3 loop reads CASSLYDRVPDTQYF. For the CDR3, the DNA is TGCGCCAGCAGCTTATACGACAGGGTCCCAGATACGCAGTATTTT. The chain is built from TRBV5-1 and TRBJ2-3; TRBD1 aligns across 7 bases. CDR3 length: 15 amino acids. Germline assignment: CDR1 SGHRS and CDR2 YFSETQ. The junction had 7 bases not matched to a gene; V was cut back by 2 bases and J by 4 bases.

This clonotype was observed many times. CDR3 loop: CASRTDGGSAHEQYF. CDR3 coding DNA: TGTGCCAGCAGGACTGACGGCGGGAGCGCCCACGAGCAGTACTTC. V usage is TRBV6-5 and J usage is TRBJ2-7; 7 nucleotides agree with TRBD2. The CDR3 extends over 15 amino acids. The J segment lost 5 bases and the V segment lost 6 bases, leaving 13 bases of the junction unmatched. CDR1 is MNHEY and CDR2 is SVGAGI in the germline V gene.

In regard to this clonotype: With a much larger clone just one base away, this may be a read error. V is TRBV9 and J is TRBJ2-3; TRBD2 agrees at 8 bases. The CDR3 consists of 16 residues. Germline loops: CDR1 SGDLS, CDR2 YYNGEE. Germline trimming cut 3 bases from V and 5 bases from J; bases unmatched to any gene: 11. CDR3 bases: TGTGCCAGCAGCGGCGTCGAGCCAGCGGGAGTAGATACGCAGTATTTT. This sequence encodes CASSGVEPAGVDTQYF.

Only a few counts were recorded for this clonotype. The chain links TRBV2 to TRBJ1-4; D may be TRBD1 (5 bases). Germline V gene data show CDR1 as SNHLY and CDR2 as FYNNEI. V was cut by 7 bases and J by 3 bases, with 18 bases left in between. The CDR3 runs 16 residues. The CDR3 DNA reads TGTGCCAGCACCGGGCGGGGACGGGGCCCTAATGAAAAACTGTTTTTT. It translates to CASTGRGRGPNEKLFF.

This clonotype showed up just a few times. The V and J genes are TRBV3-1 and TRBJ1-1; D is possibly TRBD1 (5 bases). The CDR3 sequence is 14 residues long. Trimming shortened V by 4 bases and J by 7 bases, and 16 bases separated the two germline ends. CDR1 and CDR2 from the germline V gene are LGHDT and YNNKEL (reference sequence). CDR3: CASSPRGGGYEAFF. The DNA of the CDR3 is TGTGCCAGCAGCCCCCGAGGTGGGGGGTATGAAGCTTTCTTT.

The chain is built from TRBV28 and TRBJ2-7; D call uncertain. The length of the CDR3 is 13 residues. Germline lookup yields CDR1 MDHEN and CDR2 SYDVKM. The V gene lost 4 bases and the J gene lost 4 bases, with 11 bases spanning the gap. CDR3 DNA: TGTGCCAGCAGTTCCCTCCCGAGTTACGAGCAGTACTTC. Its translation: CASSSLPSYEQYF.

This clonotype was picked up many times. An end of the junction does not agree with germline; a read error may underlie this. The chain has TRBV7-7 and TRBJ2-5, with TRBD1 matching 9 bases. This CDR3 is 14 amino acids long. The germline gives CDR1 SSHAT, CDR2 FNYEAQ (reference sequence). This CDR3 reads CASSPDRGQETQYF. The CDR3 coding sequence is TGTGCTAGCAGCCCGGACAGGGGACAAGAGACCCAGTACTTC. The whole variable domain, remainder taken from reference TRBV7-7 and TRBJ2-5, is GAGVSQSPRYKVTKRGQDVTLRCDPISSHATLYWYQQALGQGPEFLTYFNYEAQPDKSGLPSDRFSAERPEGSISTLTIQRTEQRDSAMYRCASSPDRGQETQYFGPGTRLLVL.

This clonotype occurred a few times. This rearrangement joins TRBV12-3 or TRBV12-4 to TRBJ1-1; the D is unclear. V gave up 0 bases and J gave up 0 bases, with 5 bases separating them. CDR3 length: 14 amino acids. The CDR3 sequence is CASSLAWMNTEAFF. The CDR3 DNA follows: TGTGCCAGCAGTTTAGCGTGGATGAACACTGAAGCTTTCTTT.

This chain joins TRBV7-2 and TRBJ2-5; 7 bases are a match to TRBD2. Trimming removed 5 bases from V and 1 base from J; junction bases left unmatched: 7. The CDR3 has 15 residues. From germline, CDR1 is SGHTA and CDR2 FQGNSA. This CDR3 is CASSPRPSGQETQYF. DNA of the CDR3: TGTGCCAGCAGCCCCCGGCCTAGCGGCCAAGAGACCCAGTACTTC.

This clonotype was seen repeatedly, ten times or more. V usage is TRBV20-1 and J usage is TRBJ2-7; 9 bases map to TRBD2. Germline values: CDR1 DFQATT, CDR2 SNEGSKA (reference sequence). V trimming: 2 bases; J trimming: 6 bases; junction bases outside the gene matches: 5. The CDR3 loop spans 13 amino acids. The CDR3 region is CSARSGLAFEQYF. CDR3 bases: TGCAGTGCTAGATCGGGACTAGCTTTCGAGCAGTACTTC.

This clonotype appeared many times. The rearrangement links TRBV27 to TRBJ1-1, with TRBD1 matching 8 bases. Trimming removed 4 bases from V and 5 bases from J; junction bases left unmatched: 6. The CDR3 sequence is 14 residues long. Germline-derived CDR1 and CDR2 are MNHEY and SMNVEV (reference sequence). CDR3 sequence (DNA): TGTGCCAGCAGTTCCTTTACAGGGGGAACTGAAGCTTTCTTT. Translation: CASSSFTGGTEAFF.

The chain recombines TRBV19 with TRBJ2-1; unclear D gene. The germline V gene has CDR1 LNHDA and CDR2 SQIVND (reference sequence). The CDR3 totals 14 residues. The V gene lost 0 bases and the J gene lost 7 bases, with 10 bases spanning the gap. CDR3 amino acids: CASSIDHAGNEQFF. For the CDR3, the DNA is TGTGCCAGTAGTATAGACCACGCCGGTAATGAGCAGTTCTTC.